This T cell receptor beta chain was obtained from a study of response to subunit inactivated influenza vaccine (dated by TCRdb to between 2018 and 2020). For context, the study as a whole: The study used deep quantitative T cell receptor repertoire profiling to track responses to a trivalent subunit inactivated influenza vaccine. What the study reported, not specific to this receptor: The authors suggested that each seasonal influenza vaccination may recruit only a limited number of new T cells.

On this clonotype: It lacks a known antigen. Nothing much larger sits one base from this clone, and base qualities are not available.

The method was RT-PCR. The sequencer was an Illumina HiSeq 2500. TCRdb cleaned the public reads at Q25 with fastp, built clones with MiXCR and kept in-frame beta chains. Each CDR3 protein gets just one entry, which takes the most common genes and DNA from the rows behind it. Present in this sample are about 500,000 distinct CDR3 sequences, 16% of which were seen just once. The ten largest clones add up to 2.5% to 3.5% of the sample. The germline V gene (reference sequence) specifies SGHAT as CDR1 and FQDESV as CDR2. The CDR3 measures 18 amino acids from cysteine to phenylalanine. Just the 54-base CDR3 DNA is kept, in frame starting at base 1. Germline trimming: 5 bases from V, 0 bases from J; junction bases outside gene matches: 5.

Recombination connected TRBV11-1 to TRBJ2-1, with TRBD2 identical over 15 junction bases. This sequence was found in a man between 50 and 75 years old who received an inactivated influenza vaccine. Donor details come from another sample of the same person, matched by shared clones. Sequenced here: CD4+ T cells sorted from PBMCs, sampled less than 30 months after vaccination. The nucleotides read TGTGCCAGCAGCCTTGGACTAGCGGGAGGGATCTCCTACAATGAGCAGTTCTTC. Translated, this is CASSLGLAGGISYNEQFF.